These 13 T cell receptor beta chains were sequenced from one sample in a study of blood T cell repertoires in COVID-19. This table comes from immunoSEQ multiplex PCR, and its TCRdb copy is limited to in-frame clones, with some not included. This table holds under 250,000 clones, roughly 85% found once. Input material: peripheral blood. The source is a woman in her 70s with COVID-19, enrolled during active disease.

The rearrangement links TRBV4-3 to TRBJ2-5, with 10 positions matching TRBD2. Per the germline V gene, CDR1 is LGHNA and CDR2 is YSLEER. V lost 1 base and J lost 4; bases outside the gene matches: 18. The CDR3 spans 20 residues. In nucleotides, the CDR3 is TGCGCCAGCAGCCAAGGATGGAGTGGCCTAGCGGGGGCCGGAGGAGAGACCCAGTACTTC. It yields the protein CASSQGWSGLAGAGGETQYF.

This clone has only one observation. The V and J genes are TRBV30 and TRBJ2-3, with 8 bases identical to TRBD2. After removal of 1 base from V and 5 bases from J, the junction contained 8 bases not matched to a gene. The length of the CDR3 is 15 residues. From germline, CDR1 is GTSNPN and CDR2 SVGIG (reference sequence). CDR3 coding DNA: TGTGCCTGGAGTGACCGGGGGGGGGAGGAAGATACGCAGTATTTT. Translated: CAWSDRGGEEDTQYF.

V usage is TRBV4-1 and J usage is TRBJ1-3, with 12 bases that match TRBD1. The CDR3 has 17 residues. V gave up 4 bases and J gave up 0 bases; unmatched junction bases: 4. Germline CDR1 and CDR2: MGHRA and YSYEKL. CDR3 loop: CASSPWGQGASGNTIYF. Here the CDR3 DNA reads TGCGCCAGCAGCCCATGGGGACAGGGGGCCTCTGGAAACACCATATATTTT.

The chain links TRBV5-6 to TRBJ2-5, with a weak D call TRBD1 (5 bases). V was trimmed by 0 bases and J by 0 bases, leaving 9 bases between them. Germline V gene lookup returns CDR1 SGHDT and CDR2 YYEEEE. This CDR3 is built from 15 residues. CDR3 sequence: CASSLGVRDQETQYF. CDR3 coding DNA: TGTGCCAGCAGCTTGGGGGTCAGGGACCAAGAGACCCAGTACTTC.

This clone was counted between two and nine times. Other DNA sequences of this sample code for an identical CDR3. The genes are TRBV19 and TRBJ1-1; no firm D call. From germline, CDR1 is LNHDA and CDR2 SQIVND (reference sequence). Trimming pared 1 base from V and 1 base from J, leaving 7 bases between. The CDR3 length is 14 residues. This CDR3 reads CASSIGPGNTEAFF. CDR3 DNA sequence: TGTGCCAGTAGTATAGGCCCGGGGAACACTGAAGCTTTCTTT.

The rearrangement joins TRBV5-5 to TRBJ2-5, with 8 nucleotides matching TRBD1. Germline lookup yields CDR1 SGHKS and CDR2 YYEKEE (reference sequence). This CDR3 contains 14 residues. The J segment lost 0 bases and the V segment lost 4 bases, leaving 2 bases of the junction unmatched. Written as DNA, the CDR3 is TGTGCCAGCAGCAGACAGGGGAACCAAGAGACCCAGTACTTC. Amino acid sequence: CASSRQGNQETQYF. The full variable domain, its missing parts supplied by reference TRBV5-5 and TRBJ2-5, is DAGVTQSPTHLIKTRGQQVTLRCSPISGHKSVSWYQQVLGQGPQFIFQYYEKEERGRGNFPDRFSARQFPNYSSELNVNALLLGDSALYLCASSRQGNQETQYFGPGTRLLVL.

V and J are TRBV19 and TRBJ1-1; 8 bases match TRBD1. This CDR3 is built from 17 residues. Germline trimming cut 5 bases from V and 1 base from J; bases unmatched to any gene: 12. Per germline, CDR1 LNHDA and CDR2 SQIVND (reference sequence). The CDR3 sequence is CASSGRQGRARNTEAFF. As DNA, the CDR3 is TGTGCCAGTAGTGGGCGACAGGGGAGGGCTAGGAACACTGAAGCTTTCTTT.

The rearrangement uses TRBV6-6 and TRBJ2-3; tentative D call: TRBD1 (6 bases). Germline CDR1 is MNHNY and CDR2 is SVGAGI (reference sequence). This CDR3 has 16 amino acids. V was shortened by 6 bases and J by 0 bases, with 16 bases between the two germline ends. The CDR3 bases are TGTGCCAGCAGCCCAGGACAGAATCCTAGCACAGATACGCAGTATTTT. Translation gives CASSPGQNPSTDTQYF.

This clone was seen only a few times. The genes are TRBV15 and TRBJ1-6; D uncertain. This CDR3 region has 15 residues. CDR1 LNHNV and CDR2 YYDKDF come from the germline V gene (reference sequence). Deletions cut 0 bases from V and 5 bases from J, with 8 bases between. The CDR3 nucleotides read TGTGCCACCAGCAGAGATAGAACAGATAATTCACCCCTCCACTTT. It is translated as CATSRDRTDNSPLHF. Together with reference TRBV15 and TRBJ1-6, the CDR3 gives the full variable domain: DAMVIQNPRYQVTQFGKPVTLSCSQTLNHNVMYWYQQKSSQAPKLLFHYYDKDFNNEADTPDNFQSRRPNTSFCFLDIRSPGLGDTAMYLCATSRDRTDNSPLHFGNGTRLTVT.

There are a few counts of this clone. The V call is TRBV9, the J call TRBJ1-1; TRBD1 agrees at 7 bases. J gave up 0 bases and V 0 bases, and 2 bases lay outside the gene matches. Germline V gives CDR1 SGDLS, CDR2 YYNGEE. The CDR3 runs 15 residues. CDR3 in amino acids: CASSVVQGMNTEAFF. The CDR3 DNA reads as TGTGCCAGCAGCGTAGTACAGGGGATGAACACTGAAGCTTTCTTT. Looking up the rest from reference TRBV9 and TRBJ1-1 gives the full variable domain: DSGVTQTPKHLITATGQRVTLRCSPRSGDLSVYWYQQSLDQGLQFLIQYYNGEERAKGNILERFSAQQFPDLHSELNLSSLELGDSALYFCASSVVQGMNTEAFFGQGTRLTVV.

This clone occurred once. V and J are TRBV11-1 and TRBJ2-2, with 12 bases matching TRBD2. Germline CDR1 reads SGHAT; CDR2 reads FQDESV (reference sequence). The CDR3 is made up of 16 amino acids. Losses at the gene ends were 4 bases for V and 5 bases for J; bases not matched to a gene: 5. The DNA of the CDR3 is TGTGCCAGCAGCTCCCGACTAGCGGGAGATACCGGGGAGCTGTTTTTT. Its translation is CASSSRLAGDTGELFF.

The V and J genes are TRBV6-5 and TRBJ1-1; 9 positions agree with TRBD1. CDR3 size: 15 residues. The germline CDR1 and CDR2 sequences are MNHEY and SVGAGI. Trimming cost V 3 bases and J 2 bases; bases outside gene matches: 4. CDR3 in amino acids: CASSYEGQGNTEAFF. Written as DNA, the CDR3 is TGTGCCAGCAGTTATGAGGGACAGGGAAACACTGAAGCTTTCTTT.

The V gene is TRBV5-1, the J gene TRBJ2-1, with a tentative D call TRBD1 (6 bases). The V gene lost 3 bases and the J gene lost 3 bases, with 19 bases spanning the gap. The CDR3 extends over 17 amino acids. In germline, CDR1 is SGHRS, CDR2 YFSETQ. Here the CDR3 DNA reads TGCGCCAGCAGCTCTTCTAACAGGGCCAACGGCTACAATGAGCAGTTCTTC. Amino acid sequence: CASSSSNRANGYNEQFF.